The subject of this entry is one T cell receptor (beta chain). This clone's antigen is unknown. Per-nucleotide qualities are absent, and no much larger clonotype sits a single base away. According to the study, the label for this sample's treatment or condition signals: live attenuated yellow fever vaccine strain. Two biological replicates of bulk PBMCs were collected at each blood-draw timepoint. A standard Ficoll-Paque protocol was used to isolate PBMCs from peripheral blood. RNA was extracted with TriZol from bulk PBMCs, CD4 and CD8 fractions, and dextramer-positive and dextramer-negative fractions. The data were taken from a study of T cells after yellow fever vaccination (dated by TCRdb to the late 2010s). As for the study more broadly: The SMART-Seq v4 Ultra Low Input RNA kit was used to prepare libraries from fractions with low cell numbers. Blood was collected at multiple timepoints before and after primary and secondary immunization, and bulk PBMC replicates and cell subsets were isolated. To track T-cell clones before and after primary and booster YFV17D yellow fever vaccination, bulk TCR alpha and beta repertoires were sequenced longitudinally. The cohort comprised two healthy male donors, one aged 18 to 30 and one aged 30 to 40 years. The investigation overall reported the following: Most clones expanded after primary vaccination (approximately 95% of CD4 and roughly 88% of CD8) were re-detected after the booster, suggesting that broad memory maintenance occurred. Because abundant contaminating clonotypes from the bulk population could be contained in FACS-sorted repertoires, computational filtering was required. The study included only a couple of donors, which limits how far the findings can be generalized. The secondary T-cell response was weaker than the primary response but faster, peaking on day 5 instead of day 15. A small fraction of clonotypes appeared in both the CD4 and CD8 compartments, likely as a result of convergent recombination.

V and J are trimmed by 5 bases and 4 bases, and the gene matches miss 6 bases of the junction. The CDR3 starts with the cysteine, ends with the phenylalanine, and has 15 residues. Only the CDR3 DNA is retained, 45 bases long and in frame from the first base. Sequencing was performed on an Illumina NovaSeq 6000. TCR cDNA was synthesized by 5'RACE template switching, which introduced a universal primer site and unique molecular identifiers. Priming of cDNA synthesis was performed from both the TCR alpha and TCR beta constant segments. Library amplification used two PCR steps, and the second PCR step added sample barcodes and sequencing adapters. Sequencing of the libraries was done on either Illumina HiSeq 2500 (2x100 bp) or NovaSeq (2x150 bp). From the authors' description of their analysis: MIGEC was used to demultiplex reads and collapse the reads into UMI consensus sequences, and MiXCR was used for V(D)J alignment. Clonotypes responding to the vaccine were identified with edgeR on replicate PBMC samples, with the criteria of FDR below 0.01 and a log2 fold change above 5 up to day 15. Each bulk clonotype was labeled CD4 or CD8 based on which sequenced repertoire, CD4 or CD8, contained the clonotype at higher abundance. TCRdb's own reprocessing of the public reads used fastp at Q25 and MiXCR and kept productive beta chains. Rows with a matching CDR3 protein are joined into one entry that keeps the most common DNA and genes. TCRdb, rather than the study authors, made the V and J calls. A total of about 300,000 distinct CDR3 sequences appear in this sample, approximately 3.9% of them only once. The leading ten clones occupy roughly 26% of the sample.

Here the sequenced sample was PBMCs, taken 5 days after the yellow fever booster vaccination. The chain is encoded by TRBV12-3 or TRBV12-4 joined to TRBJ2-3, with 10 bases in between that match TRBD2. The clonotype was recovered from a man aged 18-30 years who received the YFV17D yellow fever vaccine. The nucleotide sequence reads TGTGCCAGCAGTGCTTTTAGCGGGGGGCCAGATACGCAGTATTTT. This yields the protein CASSAFSGGPDTQYF.